The 32 T cell receptor beta chains given below trace back to one sample, sequenced in a study of T cells in Graves' hyperthyroidism and ophthalmopathy. TCR beta CDR3 region amplification was performed from RNA transcripts. First-round RT-PCR of the TCR CDR3 relied on the HTBI primer set. In TCRdb, the multiplex PCR reads were re-called with MiXCR into one record per CDR3 protein. In the table there are 750,000 to 950,000 distinct CDR3 sequences, over 35% of which are singletons. Sample: blood. These receptors were collected from a man in his late teens or twenties with Graves' hyperthyroidism.

The DNA of the CDR3 is TGTGCCAGCGGGGAGATTACCTACGAGCAGTACTTC. It yields the protein CASGEITYEQYF. The chain carries TRBV11-2 and TRBJ2-7; D is perhaps TRBD2 (5 bases). Germline V CDR1 and CDR2: SGHAT, FQNNGV. There are 12 residues in the CDR3. Trimming took 8 bases from V and 2 from J, leaving 10 bases between them.

A few counts support this clonotype. CDR3 loop: CASSLGVGRGTQPQHF. DNA for the CDR3: TGTGCCAGCAGCTTAGGGGTCGGCAGGGGAACTCAGCCCCAGCATTTT. V and J are TRBV7-8 and TRBJ1-5; weak D call: TRBD1 (6 bases). The CDR3 runs to 16 residues. Looked up from germline, CDR1 is SGHVS and CDR2 is FQNEAQ. Trimming took 1 base from V and 6 from J, leaving 16 bases between them.

About this clonotype itself: The junction departs from the called germline gene at one end, perhaps through a read error. V is TRBV7-6 and J is TRBJ2-2; TRBD2 matches 7 bases. Germline V gene lookup returns CDR1 SGHVS and CDR2 FNYEAQ. The CDR3 runs to 13 residues. CDR3: CASSLGGTNEQFF. The DNA of the CDR3 is TGTGCCAGCAGCTTGGGGGGGACGAATGAGCAGTTTTTT.

The rearrangement joins TRBV20-1 to TRBJ2-7; D is possibly TRBD2 (5 bases). Trimming took 4 bases from V and 3 from J, leaving 13 bases between them. Germline V CDR1 and CDR2: DFQATT, SNEGSKA (reference sequence). CDR3 length: 13 residues. The CDR3, as DNA: TGCAGTGCTAAAAGCGGAAAACTCTACGAGCAGTACTTC. Residues: CSAKSGKLYEQYF.

The V and J genes are TRBV5-1 and TRBJ2-5; 8 bases fit TRBD1. This CDR3 contains 14 residues. V lost 4 bases and J lost 1; bases outside the gene matches: 3. Germline CDR1 is SGHRS and CDR2 is YFSETQ. CDR3 residues: CASSNDRGQETQYF. CDR3 in DNA: TGCGCCAGCAGCAACGACAGGGGCCAAGAGACCCAGTACTTC.

A word on this clonotype: A much larger clone lies one base from this, so it may be a read error. The V and J genes are TRBV2 and TRBJ2-7, with TRBD2 as a possible D gene (6 bases). The CDR3 loop spans 13 amino acids. Germline V lookup: CDR1 SNHLY, CDR2 FYNNEI. The V gene lost 7 bases and the J gene lost 5 bases, with 15 bases spanning the gap. The CDR3 DNA is TGTGCCAGCAAAAGGAGGCAGCGGGACGAGCAGTACTTC. This encodes CASKRRQRDEQYF.

Concerning this clonotype: Germline and junction disagree at one end, which may indicate a read error. The rearrangement uses TRBV5-1 and TRBJ1-1; 9 bases are shared with TRBD1. Germline V gene sequence: CDR1 SGHRS, CDR2 YFSETQ. CDR3 length: 13 amino acids. CDR3: CASSGTGPLEAFF. Written as DNA, the CDR3 is TGTGCCAGCAGCGGGACAGGGCCCTTAGAAGCTTTCTTT.

This clonotype was recorded at least ten times. The chain combines TRBV15 with TRBJ1-5; D not resolved. With 0 bases removed from V and 2 bases from J, the gap between germline ends came to 14 bases. Germline V gene sequence: CDR1 LNHNV, CDR2 YYDKDF (reference sequence). The CDR3 contains 17 residues. CDR3 loop: CATSRDKGGIGNQPQHF. CDR3 sequence (DNA): TGTGCCACCAGCAGAGATAAGGGAGGGATAGGCAATCAGCCCCAGCATTTT.

As concerns this clonotype: A read error may explain this, as a much larger clone is one base away. CDR3 sequence reads: CASSILSQPQQF. The CDR3 coding sequence is TGTGCCAGTAGTATCCTTTCTCAGCCCCAGCAGTTT. The chain joins TRBV19 to TRBJ1-5; D unresolved. CDR3 size: 12 residues. Germline CDR1 reads LNHDA; CDR2 reads SQIVND (reference sequence). Using reference TRBV19 and TRBJ1-5 for the parts outside the CDR3, the full variable domain is DGGITQSPKYLFRKEGQNVTLSCEQNLNHDAMYWYRQDPGQGLRLIYYSQIVNDFQKGDIAEGYSVSREKKESFPLTVTSAQKNPTAFYLCASSILSQPQQFGDGTRLSIL.

This chain joins TRBV7-8 and TRBJ1-4; perhaps TRBD1 as D (5 bases). Germline loops: CDR1 SGHVS, CDR2 FQNEAQ. Trimming left V 6 bases short and J 8 bases short, with 13 bases between. The CDR3 totals 13 residues. CDR3: CASSWGIGEKLFF. The CDR3 DNA follows: TGTGCCAGCAGTTGGGGGATAGGGGAAAAACTGTTTTTT.

About this clonotype: A far larger clone is one base from this, pointing to a likely read error. This rearrangement joins TRBV13 to TRBJ1-5; D gene unclear. Trimming took 0 bases from V and 1 from J, leaving 7 bases between them. CDR1 and CDR2 from the germline V gene are PRHDT and FYEKMQ (reference sequence). The CDR3 runs 15 residues. The CDR3 DNA reads as TGTGCCAGCAGCTTAGGACAGAGAAGCAATCAGCCCCAGCATTTT. It is translated as CASSLGQRSNQPQHF. The variable domain in full, with the rest retrieved from reference TRBV13 and TRBJ1-5, is AAGVIQSPRHLIKEKRETATLKCYPIPRHDTVYWYQQGPGQDPQFLISFYEKMQSDKGSIPDRFSAQQFSDYHSELNMSSLELGDSALYFCASSLGQRSNQPQHFGDGTRLSIL.

In this sample, this clonotype turned up a few times. The chain combines TRBV12-3 or TRBV12-4 with TRBJ1-4, with D hard to call. There are 13 residues in the CDR3. Trimming removed 1 base at V and 8 bases at J, with 8 bases between. CDR3 sequence: CASSLGRAEKLFF. DNA for the CDR3: TGTGCCAGCAGTTTAGGTCGAGCGGAAAAACTGTTTTTT.

This clonotype has more than one count but fewer than ten. J is TRBJ2-2 and V is TRBV19, with D tentatively TRBD2 (6 bases). The CDR3 totals 15 residues. The ends were cut back, 3 bases at V and 4 bases at J, with 12 bases in the middle. CDR1 and CDR2 (germline): LNHDA, SQIVND (reference sequence). The CDR3 region is CASSMSGAGTGELFF. Written as DNA, the CDR3 is TGTGCCAGTAGTATGTCCGGAGCGGGCACCGGGGAGCTGTTTTTT.

This clonotype was recorded at least ten times. V is TRBV29-1 and J is TRBJ2-7; 11 bases fit TRBD2. The V gene's germline CDR1 is SQVTM and CDR2 ANQGSEA. The CDR3 contains 13 residues. With 7 bases clipped from V and 6 bases from J, the junction kept 8 bases outside the gene matches. The DNA of the CDR3 is TGCAGCGCCGAACTAGCGGGAGTTGTCGAGCAGTACTTC. Protein: CSAELAGVVEQYF.

The V call is TRBV20-1, the J call TRBJ1-6; tentative D call: TRBD1 (5 bases). The CDR3 runs 14 residues. With 4 bases removed from V and 7 bases from J, the gap between germline ends came to 14 bases. Per the germline V gene, CDR1 is DFQATT and CDR2 is SNEGSKA (reference sequence). This chain's CDR3 is CSATAGTGNSPLHF. The CDR3 DNA sequence: TGCAGTGCTACCGCGGGGACGGGGAATTCACCCCTCCACTTT.

This rearrangement joins TRBV5-6 to TRBJ1-1, with TRBD1 matching 7 bases. Germline lookup yields CDR1 SGHDT and CDR2 YYEEEE. The CDR3 consists of 13 residues. With 4 bases clipped from V and 6 bases from J, the junction kept 6 bases outside the gene matches. CDR3 coding DNA: TGTGCCAGCAGCCCAGGACAGGCCCCTGAAGCTTTCTTT. Amino acid sequence: CASSPGQAPEAFF.

As concerns this clonotype: Here the CDR3 omits its conserved ending phenylalanine or tryptophan, so a read error is the likely source. This sequence joins TRBV19 and TRBJ1-1; D is unclear. With 10 bases removed from V and 4 bases from J, the gap between germline ends came to 10 bases. CDR3 length equals 11 residues. CDR1 and CDR2 (germline): LNHDA, SQIVND (reference sequence). The CDR3 DNA reads TGTGCCACCGGTGGGGTCACTGAAGCTTTCCTT. Protein: CATGGVTEAFL.

In its sample, this clonotype was seen many times. The gene calls are TRBV5-6 and TRBJ1-2; D not resolved. Germline V CDR1 and CDR2: SGHDT, YYEEEE. Trimming stripped 4 bases from V and 5 bases from J, with 9 bases between. The CDR3 runs to 12 residues. The CDR3 DNA sequence: TGTGCCAGCAGCCAGAGAGGATATGGCTACACCTTC. Translating it yields CASSQRGYGYTF.

J is TRBJ1-5 and V is TRBV29-1; no firm D call. V gave up 3 bases and J gave up 14 bases, with 17 bases separating them. The germline CDR1 and CDR2 sequences are SQVTM and ANQGSEA. The length of the CDR3 is 12 residues. The DNA of the CDR3 is TGCAGCGTTGAGGGTCGGCGGCCCTACGAGCATTTT. It yields the protein CSVEGRRPYEHF.

This clonotype was counted a few times. The chain recombines TRBV4-1 with TRBJ2-7; tentative D call: TRBD2 (6 bases). Per the germline V gene, CDR1 is MGHRA and CDR2 is YSYEKL. CDR3 length: 14 residues. The V gene lost 0 bases and the J gene lost 2 bases, with 8 bases spanning the gap. The CDR3 here is CASSQDRGAYEQYF. The CDR3 bases are TGCGCCAGCAGCCAAGATCGCGGGGCCTACGAGCAGTACTTC.

CDR3 in DNA: TGTGCCAGCAGTGACAGGGTCTTGAACGAGCAGTACTTC. Its protein product is CASSDRVLNEQYF. J is TRBJ2-7 and V is TRBV25-1; maybe TRBD1 (5 bases). V was clipped by 3 bases and J by 5 bases, with 11 bases between them. Germline assignment: CDR1 MGHDK and CDR2 SYGVNS. This CDR3 spans 13 amino acids.

This clonotype was recorded a few times. The V call is TRBV4-3, the J call TRBJ1-2; D unclear. V shed 3 bases and J shed 8 bases, with 13 bases lying between them. This CDR3 has 13 amino acids. Germline loops: CDR1 LGHNA, CDR2 YSLEER. The DNA for the CDR3 is TGCGCCAGCAGCCAGGAGGGCCATCAGGGCTACACCTTC. Translating it yields CASSQEGHQGYTF.

This clonotype appeared many times. The chain joins TRBV25-1 to TRBJ1-4; D is possibly TRBD1 (5 bases). The CDR3 consists of 14 residues. V was clipped by 3 bases and J by 8 bases, with 13 bases between them. Germline V gene data show CDR1 as MGHDK and CDR2 as SYGVNS. The chain's CDR3 is CASSDLGHSEKLFF. CDR3 in DNA: TGTGCCAGCAGTGATCTTGGACATTCCGAAAAACTGTTTTTT.

This chain links TRBV20-1 with TRBJ2-2; no reliable D call. The CDR3 has 13 residues. V was trimmed by 6 bases and J by 6 bases, leaving 14 bases between them. Germline V gene lookup returns CDR1 DFQATT and CDR2 SNEGSKA (reference sequence). The CDR3 DNA is TGCAGTGCCGCGCGGAGTCCCCCCGGGGAGCTGTTTTTT. Translating gives CSAARSPPGELFF.

The chain combines TRBV4-1 with TRBJ1-5; TRBD1 agrees at 9 bases. The CDR3 is 19 residues long. CDR1 and CDR2 from the germline V gene are MGHRA and YSYEKL. With 4 bases clipped from V and 0 bases from J, the junction kept 13 bases outside the gene matches. CDR3 DNA sequence: TGCGCCAGCAGCCCATACCCGGGACAGGGCACATATAGCAATCAGCCCCAGCATTTT. This sequence encodes CASSPYPGQGTYSNQPQHF.

In its sample, this clonotype was seen once. V gene TRBV25-1 combines with J gene TRBJ1-4; 7 bases line up with TRBD1. The junction had 9 bases not matched to a gene; V was cut back by 6 bases and J by 8 bases. The germline V gene has CDR1 MGHDK and CDR2 SYGVNS. The CDR3 is 14 amino acids. For the CDR3, the DNA is TGTGCCAGCAGCCCGGGACAGCCACACGAAAAACTGTTTTTT. Translated: CASSPGQPHEKLFF.

This clonotype has at least ten counts. The chain links TRBV10-3 to TRBJ1-4, with 7 bases fitting TRBD1. J gave up 13 bases and V 3 bases, and 5 bases lay outside the gene matches. The germline V gene encodes CDR1 ENHRY and CDR2 SYGVKD. CDR3 length equals 12 residues. CDR3 protein: CAISEGDSGLFF. In DNA, the CDR3 is TGTGCCATCAGTGAAGGGGACAGCGGACTGTTTTTT.

The chain links TRBV12-3 or TRBV12-4 to TRBJ1-4; D perhaps matches TRBD1 (5 bases). V lost 1 base, J lost 8 bases, and 11 bases lay in between. This CDR3 has 14 amino acids. The CDR3 DNA reads TGTGCCAGCAGTTTAGGGGACCCCAAGGAAAAACTGTTTTTT. Its translation: CASSLGDPKEKLFF.

This clonotype was picked up a small number of times. The V gene is TRBV5-5, the J gene TRBJ2-7; maybe TRBD2 (6 bases). With 5 bases removed from V and 6 bases from J, the gap between germline ends came to 18 bases. The CDR3 runs 14 residues. Germline V CDR1 and CDR2: SGHKS, YYEKEE (reference sequence). DNA for the CDR3: TGTGCCAGCAGGACCGGAGTAACGCGGGGCGAGCAGTACTTC. It is translated as CASRTGVTRGEQYF.

V gene TRBV7-9 combines with J gene TRBJ2-3; 11 bases line up with TRBD2. V shed 5 bases and J 1 base; nucleotides not matched to a gene: 8. Germline V gene sequence: CDR1 SEHNR, CDR2 FQNEAQ (reference sequence). The CDR3 sequence is 17 residues long. The CDR3 here is CASSLAFSGRGTDTQYF. In DNA form, the CDR3 reads TGTGCCAGCAGCCTTGCCTTTAGCGGGAGGGGCACAGATACGCAGTATTTT.

This clonotype was counted at least ten times. CDR3 in DNA: TGTGCCAGCAATCGCCGTACAGGGGGCTATGGCTACACCTTC. It encodes CASNRRTGGYGYTF. The chain carries TRBV5-6 and TRBJ1-2; 8 bases agree with TRBD1. V shed 6 bases, J shed 4 bases, and the junction held 8 bases outside the gene matches. The V gene's germline CDR1 is SGHDT and CDR2 YYEEEE. CDR3 length: 14 amino acids.

This chain links TRBV2 with TRBJ2-6, with D perhaps matching TRBD1 or TRBD2 (5 bases each). The CDR3 totals 15 residues. The V end was cut by 8 bases, the J end by 3 bases, with 14 bases between. The germline V gene has CDR1 SNHLY and CDR2 FYNNEI. The CDR3 loop is CASPYEGYGANVLTF. The CDR3 DNA follows: TGTGCCAGCCCCTACGAGGGGTATGGGGCCAACGTCCTGACTTTC.